This T cell receptor beta chain comes out of a study of monozygotic twins with inflammatory bowel disease. TCRdb reprocessed the 5' RACE reads; each CDR3 protein has one entry and no DNA is given. Seen in this sample are some 170,000 distinct CDR3 sequences; the ten most common clones hold 7.4%. Germline V gene data show CDR1 as SGHRS and CDR2 as YFSETQ. The CDR3 extends over 16 amino acids. The TCR originated in a human donor with ulcerative colitis or Crohn's disease, or a healthy co-twin of an affected twin (not recorded which). Sequencing input: blood. The chain links TRBV5-1 to TRBJ2-1. This chain's CDR3 is CASSSSIGTTYNEQFF.